This T cell receptor beta chain is drawn from a study of blood T cell repertoires in COVID-19. Study details: Donors in the United States, Italy and Spain gave samples during acute or convalescent COVID-19. Nucleic acid was either cDNA or gDNA, and it came from T cells, B-cell-depleted T cells, or PBMCs.

In the study's own analysis: Amplifying reference gene primers gave estimates of nucleated cell counts. TCRdb's copy holds only in-frame clones and misses some; the assay was immunoSEQ multiplex PCR. V and J calls plus clone size are reproduced from that table; the DNA served to infer D and trimming. The sample consists of some 66,000 clones, roughly 90% of them appearing once. The germline V gene has CDR1 MNHEY and CDR2 SVGEGT. The ends lost 5 bases at V and 11 bases at J; junction bases unmatched: 16. CDR3 length: 16 amino acids. This TCR was recovered from a woman aged 55-75 years with acute or convalescent COVID-19. The sequencing input was peripheral blood. The V and J genes are TRBV6-2 or TRBV6-3 and TRBJ2-7, with TRBD2 matching 12 bases. This CDR3 reads CASSRQGGSLAGGEYV. CDR3 sequence (DNA): TGTGCCAGCAGTCGCCAGGGTGGTTCGCTAGCGGGAGGGGAGTACGTC.